This T cell receptor (beta chain) came from a study of blood T cell repertoires in COVID-19. V dropped 5 bases and J dropped 1 base, with 10 bases sitting between them. Germline V CDR1 and CDR2: MDHEN, SYDVKM. This CDR3 has 14 residues. Categorization into cohorts depended on clinical history that participants reported. The assay was immunoSEQ multiplex PCR, and TCRdb's table has in-frame clones only and misses some. The repertoire holds a few hundred thousand clones, with roughly 87% as singletons. This TCR was sampled from a woman between 18 and 30 years old who had recovered from COVID-19. This chain joins TRBV28 and TRBJ2-3; D is ambiguous. The material sequenced was PBMCs or T cells enriched from blood (not recorded which). CDR3 residues: CASSSSDGTDTQYF. CDR3 DNA sequence: TGTGCCAGCAGTAGCAGCGATGGCACAGATACGCAGTATTTT.